Following are 32 T cell receptor beta chains from one sample sequenced in a study of OX40 agonist ivuxolimab in advanced cancers. Some clones are missing from TCRdb's copy, which holds only in-frame ones; the method was immunoSEQ multiplex PCR. The profile shows approximately 32,000 clones, roughly 84% of them singletons. The source material was CD4+ or CD8+ T cells sorted from blood, sampled in a trial of the OX40 agonist ivuxolimab. The receptors here all came from an adult with an advanced solid tumor such as melanoma, head and neck, liver or kidney cancer.

This clone was detected only once. This chain connects TRBV6-1 to TRBJ1-6; the D is unclear. Germline loops: CDR1 MNHNS, CDR2 SASEGT. Trimming removed 1 base from V and 6 bases from J, with 13 bases in between. The CDR3 has 16 residues. CDR3 sequence (DNA): TGTGCCAGCAGTGAAGGGCCCAGCCTGAGTAATTCACCCCTCCACTTT. Its protein is CASSEGPSLSNSPLHF.

The genes are TRBV6-1 and TRBJ2-7; 12 positions match TRBD1. After removal of 2 bases from V and 6 bases from J, the junction contained 5 bases not matched to a gene. This CDR3 region has 15 residues. Germline loops: CDR1 MNHNS, CDR2 SASEGT. CDR3 in DNA: TGTGCCAGCAGTGAACCGGGACAGGGGGCGATCGAGCAGTACTTC. Amino acids: CASSEPGQGAIEQYF.

This clone has just one count. The rearrangement joins TRBV18 to TRBJ2-3; TRBD1 matches 10 bases. Germline trimming cut 3 bases from V and 4 bases from J; bases unmatched to any gene: 4. The CDR3 length is 15 residues. Germline values: CDR1 KGHSH, CDR2 LQKENI. The chain's CDR3 is CASSPPGTGADTQYF. In DNA form, the CDR3 reads TGTGCCAGCTCACCCCCTGGGACAGGGGCAGATACGCAGTATTTT.

The genes are TRBV5-5 and TRBJ2-5, with D tentatively TRBD1 (5 bases). CDR1 is SGHKS and CDR2 is YYEKEE in the germline V gene (reference sequence). V was clipped by 1 base and J by 2 bases, with 9 bases between them. This CDR3 is built from 14 residues. CDR3 sequence: CASSLTGPQETQYF. In DNA, the CDR3 is TGTGCCAGCAGCTTGACAGGACCTCAAGAGACCCAGTACTTC. Complete variable domain (other parts from reference TRBV5-5 and TRBJ2-5): DAGVTQSPTHLIKTRGQQVTLRCSPISGHKSVSWYQQVLGQGPQFIFQYYEKEERGRGNFPDRFSARQFPNYSSELNVNALLLGDSALYLCASSLTGPQETQYFGPGTRLLVL.

The gene calls are TRBV6-1 and TRBJ2-7; D gene ambiguous. Germline V gene data show CDR1 as MNHNS and CDR2 as SASEGT. V lost 10 bases and J lost 6, with 19 bases in between. The CDR3 consists of 13 residues. The CDR3 is CATLLRARGEQYF. In DNA form, the CDR3 reads TGTGCCACGCTTCTTAGGGCCCGTGGCGAGCAGTACTTC.

This sequence joins TRBV30 and TRBJ2-2; D may be TRBD2 (5 bases). CDR3 size: 13 residues. Per germline, CDR1 GTSNPN and CDR2 SVGIG (reference sequence). Trimming pared 1 base from V and 5 bases from J, leaving 8 bases between. The CDR3 here is CAWSDEGTGELFF. CDR3 DNA: TGTGCCTGGAGTGACGAGGGTACCGGGGAGCTGTTTTTT.

The V gene is TRBV2, the J gene TRBJ1-1, with TRBD1 as a possible D gene (5 bases). The CDR3 has 13 amino acids. V dropped 8 bases and J dropped 1 base, with 11 bases sitting between them. Germline V CDR1 and CDR2: SNHLY, FYNNEI. Here the CDR3 reads CASLGRGNTEAFF. The CDR3 DNA reads as TGTGCCAGCCTAGGAAGGGGGAACACTGAAGCTTTCTTT.

The V gene is TRBV6-4, the J gene TRBJ2-3, with 7 positions matching TRBD1. This CDR3 is 14 amino acids long. Trimming cost V 0 bases and J 4 bases; bases outside gene matches: 1. Per the germline V gene, CDR1 is MRHNA and CDR2 is SNTAGT. CDR3 sequence reads: CASSDSGGADTQYF. Here the CDR3 DNA reads TGTGCCAGCAGTGACTCAGGGGGCGCAGATACGCAGTATTTT.

The chain is built from TRBV14 and TRBJ2-3; D remains ambiguous. CDR3 length: 17 residues. Per germline, CDR1 SGHDN and CDR2 FVKESK. V gave up 4 bases and J gave up 0 bases, with 17 bases separating them. The CDR3 bases are TGTGCCAGCAGCCCCATAACACCCCCCTATAGCACAGATACGCAGTATTTT. As protein: CASSPITPPYSTDTQYF.

This chain links TRBV29-1 with TRBJ1-2; D is uncertain. The CDR3 extends over 13 amino acids. Trimming left V 7 bases short and J 2 bases short, with 14 bases between. CDR1 is SQVTM and CDR2 is ANQGSEA in the germline V gene. The CDR3 protein is CSASSQENYGYTF. CDR3 bases: TGCAGCGCAAGCTCGCAGGAGAACTATGGCTACACCTTC. The full variable domain, completed using reference TRBV29-1 and TRBJ1-2, is SAVISQKPSRDICQRGTSLTIQCQVDSQVTMMFWYRQQPGQSLTLIATANQGSEATYESGFVIDKFPISRPNLTFSTLTVSNMSPEDSSIYLCSASSQENYGYTFGSGTRLTVV.

In nucleotides, the CDR3 is TGTGCCTGGGGGGACAGCTATAATTCACCCCTCCACTTT. Translation gives CAWGDSYNSPLHF. The chain is built from TRBV30 and TRBJ1-6; the match to TRBD1 covers 7 bases. The CDR3 has 13 amino acids. J gave up 3 bases and V 5 bases, and 1 base lay outside the gene matches. The germline V gene has CDR1 GTSNPN and CDR2 SVGIG (reference sequence).

The chain uses TRBV10-3 and TRBJ2-7; no reliable D call. CDR1 ENHRY and CDR2 SYGVKD come from the germline V gene. This CDR3 is 14 amino acids long. Trimming shortened V by 0 bases and J by 2 bases, and 8 bases separated the two germline ends. CDR3 residues: CAISESGPAYEQYF. The CDR3, as DNA: TGTGCCATCAGTGAGTCCGGTCCAGCCTACGAGCAGTACTTC.

The chain recombines TRBV13 with TRBJ2-1, with D hard to call. V lost 6 bases to trimming and J lost 10 bases, with 10 bases between them. The germline V gene encodes CDR1 PRHDT and CDR2 FYEKMQ (reference sequence). This CDR3 spans 11 amino acids. The CDR3 DNA follows: TGTGCCAGCAGTCAAGGTCACGAGCAGTTCTTC. Translated, it gives CASSQGHEQFF.

The V and J genes are TRBV4-2 and TRBJ2-7; D might be TRBD1 (6 bases). Trimming took off 5 bases at V and 2 bases at J, with 10 bases between the two ends. The CDR3 consists of 13 residues. CDR1 and CDR2 from the germline V gene are LGHNA and YNFKEQ. The CDR3 spells CASSAQGAYEQYF. The CDR3, as DNA: TGTGCCAGCAGCGCACAGGGAGCCTACGAGCAGTACTTC.

The chain combines TRBV18 with TRBJ2-1, with 7 bases fitting TRBD2. V dropped 5 bases and J dropped 1; count of bases not matched to a gene: 8. This CDR3 has 16 residues. From germline, CDR1 is KGHSH and CDR2 LQKENI. As DNA, the CDR3 is TGTGCCAGCTCATCTACGGGGGGTTTGTCCTACAATGAGCAGTTCTTC. It encodes CASSSTGGLSYNEQFF. Drawing the rest from reference TRBV18 and TRBJ2-1, the complete variable domain is NAGVMQNPRHLVRRRGQEARLRCSPMKGHSHVYWYRQLPEEGLKFMVYLQKENIIDESGMPKERFSAEFPKEGPSILRIQQVVRGDSAAYFCASSSTGGLSYNEQFFGPGTRLTVL.

The rearrangement joins TRBV13 to TRBJ1-6; D is possibly TRBD1 (5 bases). The CDR3 is 16 amino acids. The germline V gene encodes CDR1 PRHDT and CDR2 FYEKMQ (reference sequence). Trimming took 5 bases from V and 8 from J, leaving 19 bases between them. This CDR3 reads CASSARMVRAHSPLHF. CDR3 sequence (DNA): TGTGCCAGCAGCGCTAGAATGGTCAGGGCGCATTCACCCCTCCACTTT.

The rearrangement links TRBV5-6 to TRBJ2-3, with 9 bases aligning to TRBD2. J was trimmed by 5 bases and V by 6 bases; bases with no gene match: 7. The CDR3 contains 14 residues. The germline V gene has CDR1 SGHDT and CDR2 YYEEEE. CDR3 bases: TGTGCCAGCATCATAGCGGGAGCGTTAGATACGCAGTATTTT. Translated: CASIIAGALDTQYF. Together with reference TRBV5-6 and TRBJ2-3, the CDR3 gives the full variable domain: DAGVTQSPTHLIKTRGQQVTLRCSPKSGHDTVSWYQQALGQGPQFIFQYYEEEERQRGNFPDRFSGHQFPNYSSELNVNALLLGDSALYLCASIIAGALDTQYFGPGTRLTVL.

This chain links TRBV29-1 with TRBJ1-2; D is ambiguous. The CDR3 length is 12 residues. CDR1 and CDR2 (germline): SQVTM, ANQGSEA. V dropped 3 bases and J dropped 4 bases, with 9 bases sitting between them. CDR3 in amino acids: CSVDGGVYGYTF. As DNA, the CDR3 is TGCAGCGTTGACGGTGGGGTCTATGGCTACACCTTC.

V and J are TRBV2 and TRBJ2-4; D not certain. CDR1 is SNHLY, CDR2 FYNNEI, per germline. The CDR3 runs to 17 residues. Trimming took off 1 base at V and 0 bases at J, with 13 bases between the two ends. CDR3 nucleotide sequence: TGTGCCAGCAGTGAAGGGGGTTACGACCTAGCCAAAAACATTCAGTACTTC. This encodes CASSEGGYDLAKNIQYF. The entire variable domain, with the rest obtained from reference TRBV2 and TRBJ2-4, is as follows: EPEVTQTPSHQVTQMGQEVILRCVPISNHLYFYWYRQILGQKVEFLVSFYNNEISEKSEIFDDQFSVERPDGSNFTLKIRSTKLEDSAMYFCASSEGGYDLAKNIQYFGAGTRLSVL.

V and J are TRBV15 and TRBJ1-2; possible D gene TRBD1, 6 bases. The CDR3 length is 15 residues. The germline V gene encodes CDR1 LNHNV and CDR2 YYDKDF (reference sequence). The V end was cut by 0 bases, the J end by 6 bases, with 14 bases between. CDR3 amino acids: CATSRDLRGADGYTF. DNA for the CDR3: TGTGCCACCAGCAGAGATCTTCGGGGGGCTGATGGCTACACCTTC.

The chain employs TRBV2 and TRBJ2-3; possibly TRBD1 or TRBD2 for D (5 bases each). V lost 4 bases and J lost 2, with 16 bases in between. This CDR3 comprises 16 residues. The germline CDR1 and CDR2 sequences are SNHLY and FYNNEI. CDR3 residues: CASSAEGKLFTDTQYF. CDR3 coding DNA: TGTGCCAGCAGTGCAGAGGGGAAACTGTTCACAGATACGCAGTATTTT.

The chain links TRBV4-3 to TRBJ2-5; D tentatively fits TRBD1 or TRBD2 (7 bases each). V dropped 4 bases and J dropped 3 bases, with 18 bases sitting between them. The CDR3 covers 16 residues. Germline assignment: CDR1 LGHNA and CDR2 YSLEER. The DNA of the CDR3 is TGCGCCAGCAGCCTAGGGGGCGGGGGAGAAGAAGAGACCCAGTACTTC. This codes for CASSLGGGGEEETQYF.

The chain uses TRBV27 and TRBJ2-7; D possibly corresponds to TRBD2 (5 bases). Germline V gene data show CDR1 as MNHEY and CDR2 as SMNVEV (reference sequence). The CDR3 is 17 amino acids. The V end lost 4 bases, the J end lost 2 bases, and 21 bases lay between the germline ends. The DNA of the CDR3 is TGTGCCAGCAGTTCCAAACAGCTTGCCCGGGGAACCTACGAGCAGTACTTC. Residues: CASSSKQLARGTYEQYF.

The chain joins TRBV4-3 to TRBJ2-3; 7 bases map to TRBD2. The CDR3 loop spans 15 amino acids. Unmatched junction bases numbered 1, after V lost 1 base and J lost 0 bases. Germline V lookup: CDR1 LGHNA, CDR2 YSLEER. The CDR3, as DNA: TGCGCCAGCAGCCAAGCGGGAGGCAGCACAGATACGCAGTATTTT. Translated: CASSQAGGSTDTQYF.

V and J are TRBV7-9 and TRBJ2-1; D is unclear. The CDR3 length is 11 residues. Trimming took 5 bases from V and 6 from J, leaving 5 bases between them. The germline V gene has CDR1 SEHNR and CDR2 FQNEAQ (reference sequence). The CDR3 sequence: CASSRSNEQFF. Written as DNA, the CDR3 is TGTGCCAGCAGCCGCTCCAATGAGCAGTTCTTC.

The CDR3 reads CASSLGTGTEAFF. DNA of the CDR3: TGCGCCAGCAGCTTGGGAACAGGGACTGAAGCTTTCTTT. The chain links TRBV5-1 to TRBJ1-1, with D possibly matching TRBD1 (6 bases). From germline, CDR1 is SGHRS and CDR2 YFSETQ. V was trimmed by 0 bases and J by 5 bases, leaving 8 bases between them. CDR3 length: 13 residues.

The chain employs TRBV7-9 and TRBJ2-7, with 10 positions matching TRBD2. CDR3 length equals 14 residues. V was clipped by 8 bases and J by 2 bases; unmatched bases: 6. Looked up from germline, CDR1 is SEHNR and CDR2 is FQNEAQ (reference sequence). The CDR3 nucleotides are TGTGCCAGCCTCCCTAGCGGGAGAACCTACGAGCAGTACTTC. Translation gives CASLPSGRTYEQYF.

The chain carries TRBV5-6 and TRBJ2-7; possibly TRBD1 or TRBD2 for D (5 bases each). The CDR3 covers 14 residues. V lost 2 bases to trimming and J lost 0 bases, with 9 bases between them. CDR1 and CDR2 from the germline V gene are SGHDT and YYEEEE. Here the CDR3 reads CASSFGGVSYEQYF. The CDR3 DNA reads TGTGCCAGCAGCTTTGGGGGTGTCTCCTACGAGCAGTACTTC. The full variable domain, with the rest looked up from reference TRBV5-6 and TRBJ2-7, is DAGVTQSPTHLIKTRGQQVTLRCSPKSGHDTVSWYQQALGQGPQFIFQYYEEEERQRGNFPDRFSGHQFPNYSSELNVNALLLGDSALYLCASSFGGVSYEQYFGPGTRLTVT.

This chain joins TRBV7-6 and TRBJ2-2, with 10 bases lining up with TRBD2. Looked up from germline, CDR1 is SGHVS and CDR2 is FNYEAQ. V gave up 5 bases and J gave up 5 bases; unmatched junction bases: 8. This CDR3 region has 16 residues. CDR3 bases: TGTGCCAGCAGCCCGCTTAGCGGGGGGCGGACCGGGGAGCTGTTTTTT. Its translation: CASSPLSGGRTGELFF.

This clone was found once. The gene calls are TRBV27 and TRBJ2-1; 14 positions match TRBD2. CDR3 length equals 15 residues. Per the germline V gene, CDR1 is MNHEY and CDR2 is SMNVEV (reference sequence). Germline trimming cut 7 bases from V and 7 bases from J; bases unmatched to any gene: 6. CDR3 loop: CASTGWTSGRNEQFF. The CDR3 coding sequence is TGTGCCAGCACCGGATGGACTAGCGGGAGGAATGAGCAGTTCTTC.

This chain uses TRBV27 with TRBJ2-7; 12 bases are a match to TRBD2. This CDR3 is built from 17 residues. Germline assignment: CDR1 MNHEY and CDR2 SMNVEV (reference sequence). V lost 5 bases and J lost 3; bases outside the gene matches: 11. The CDR3, as DNA: TGTGCCAGCAGTAACGGACTAGCGGGGTCCGATCGCTACGAGCAGTACTTC. Translated, it gives CASSNGLAGSDRYEQYF.

The CDR3 bases are TGCAGCGTTGCTGCCCCACCCACAGATACGCAGTATTTT. Translated: CSVAAPPTDTQYF. The V call is TRBV29-1, the J call TRBJ2-3, with D unresolved. Trimming pared 4 bases from V and 2 bases from J, leaving 10 bases between. CDR3 length: 13 amino acids. Germline CDR1 SQVTM, CDR2 ANQGSEA.